Each of the 21 T cell receptor beta chains below was sequenced from the same sample in a study of blood T cells in healthy people across ages. The use of a sample-barcoded 5' primer and a J-beta primer mix characterized a second PCR of roughly 6 to 11 cycles. TCRdb reprocessed the 5' RACE reads via MiXCR and lists one record per CDR3 protein. In the table there are 730,000 or so distinct CDR3 sequences, approximately 39% of which are singletons. Sequencing used blood. All receptors derive from a woman between 55 and 75 years old in good health.

The gene calls are TRBV6-1 and TRBJ1-2; possibly TRBD1 for D (6 bases). This CDR3 is 15 amino acids long. CDR1 MNHNS and CDR2 SASEGT come from the germline V gene. V lost 5 bases to trimming and J lost 8 bases, with 21 bases between them. This chain's CDR3 is CASSRGDGSIAGYTF. In DNA, the CDR3 is TGTGCCAGCAGTAGGGGGGACGGGTCTATCGCGGGCTACACCTTC.

The chain has TRBV12-3 or TRBV12-4 and TRBJ1-4, with D tentatively TRBD1 (6 bases). The V end lost 4 bases, the J end lost 3 bases, and 18 bases lay between the germline ends. The length of the CDR3 is 17 residues. In nucleotides, the CDR3 is TGTGCCAGCAGTTGGCGCGGAGGGGGTGCAGCTAATGAAAAACTGTTTTTT. It specifies CASSWRGGGAANEKLFF.

This chain joins TRBV24-1 and TRBJ2-7; D gene uncertain. The CDR3 is made up of 13 amino acids. Germline V gene data show CDR1 as KGHDR and CDR2 as SFDVKD. Trimming pared 5 bases from V and 0 bases from J, leaving 7 bases between. Here the CDR3 reads CATSASDSYEQYF. The CDR3 nucleotides read TGTGCCACCAGTGCCAGCGACTCCTACGAGCAGTACTTC.

The chain recombines TRBV29-1 with TRBJ2-7, with 7 positions matching TRBD1. Germline V lookup: CDR1 SQVTM, CDR2 ANQGSEA. This CDR3 spans 13 amino acids. The J segment lost 3 bases and the V segment lost 4 bases, leaving 6 bases of the junction unmatched. The CDR3 region is CSVVGQLGYEQYF. CDR3 in DNA: TGCAGCGTTGTGGGACAGCTCGGCTACGAGCAGTACTTC.

This clonotype was recorded a few times. The genes are TRBV20-1 and TRBJ2-1; 7 bases line up with TRBD2. This CDR3 has 13 amino acids. Trimming at V came to 5 bases and at J to 10 bases, leaving 11 bases not matched to a gene. CDR1 and CDR2 from the germline V gene are DFQATT and SNEGSKA (reference sequence). The CDR3, as DNA: TGCAGTGCTGGGACTACGTCAGGCTGGGAGCAGTTCTTC. It is translated as CSAGTTSGWEQFF.

This chain links TRBV9 with TRBJ2-7; 7 positions match TRBD1. Germline trimming cut 4 bases from V and 4 bases from J; bases unmatched to any gene: 11. The CDR3 loop spans 15 amino acids. The germline V gene encodes CDR1 SGDLS and CDR2 YYNGEE. The CDR3 sequence: CASSPSEGAFYEQYF. The CDR3 DNA is TGTGCCAGCAGCCCCAGCGAGGGGGCCTTTTACGAGCAGTACTTC.

This chain connects TRBV12-3 or TRBV12-4 to TRBJ2-7; D gene unclear. The CDR3 has 13 amino acids. V gave up 0 bases and J gave up 2 bases, with 5 bases separating them. CDR3 DNA: TGTGCCAGCAGTTTAGCGACAACCTACGAGCAGTACTTC. It codes for CASSLATTYEQYF.

This clonotype was recorded a few times. The chain has TRBV27 and TRBJ2-7, with D unresolved. The V gene's germline CDR1 is MNHEY and CDR2 SMNVEV (reference sequence). The CDR3 is 15 residues long. Trimming stripped 3 bases from V and 0 bases from J, with 12 bases between. CDR3 DNA: TGTGCCAGCAGTTTTAACTCTTTAGACTCCTACGAGCAGTACTTC. It is translated as CASSFNSLDSYEQYF.

This chain joins TRBV18 and TRBJ1-2; 7 bases are a match to TRBD1. The CDR3 loop spans 15 amino acids. V lost 5 bases and J lost 1; bases outside the gene matches: 7. Germline V gene lookup returns CDR1 KGHSH and CDR2 LQKENI. CDR3 in amino acids: CASSEGQPHNYGYTF. The DNA for the CDR3 is TGTGCCAGCTCAGAGGGACAGCCTCATAACTATGGCTACACCTTC.

The V and J genes are TRBV4-3 and TRBJ2-3; the D is unclear. Germline V gene data show CDR1 as LGHNA and CDR2 as YSLEER. Trimming pared 3 bases from V and 5 bases from J, leaving 6 bases between. This CDR3 comprises 12 residues. CDR3 DNA sequence: TGCGCCAGCAGCCATGAAAGAGATACGCAGTATTTT. Encoded protein: CASSHERDTQYF.

The chain recombines TRBV7-8 with TRBJ1-2, with 8 bases that match TRBD1. The V segment lost 5 bases and the J segment 7 bases; nucleotides outside the gene matches: 6. The CDR3 runs to 13 residues. CDR1 SGHVS and CDR2 FQNEAQ come from the germline V gene. Written as DNA, the CDR3 is TGTGCCAGCAGCCCGAGGACAGGGTTTGGCTACACCTTC. This gives the protein CASSPRTGFGYTF. The full variable domain, rest sourced from reference TRBV7-8 and TRBJ1-2, is GAGVSQSPRYKVAKRGQDVALRCDPISGHVSLFWYQQALGQGPEFLTYFQNEAQLDKSGLPSDRFFAERPEGSVSTLKIQRTQQEDSAVYLCASSPRTGFGYTFGSGTRLTVV.

This clonotype was found a few times. The CDR3: CASSQTKHGSPLHF. The CDR3 nucleotides are TGTGCCAGCAGCCAGACCAAGCACGGTTCACCCCTCCACTTT. This chain connects TRBV3-1 to TRBJ1-6, with D unclear. CDR1 and CDR2 from the germline V gene are LGHDT and YNNKEL (reference sequence). Trimming pared 3 bases from V and 9 bases from J, leaving 12 bases between. This CDR3 contains 14 residues.

The genes are TRBV5-5 and TRBJ2-5; D unclear. This CDR3 region has 12 residues. Trimming took 4 bases from V and 7 from J, leaving 11 bases between them. Germline CDR1 reads SGHKS; CDR2 reads YYEKEE (reference sequence). The CDR3 sequence: CASSVPKTTQYF. CDR3 in DNA: TGTGCCAGCAGCGTCCCTAAGACGACCCAGTACTTC.

V gene TRBV4-3 combines with J gene TRBJ2-5; TRBD1 aligns across 9 bases. Per germline, CDR1 LGHNA and CDR2 YSLEER. CDR3 size: 16 residues. Losses at the gene ends were 0 bases for V and 2 bases for J; bases not matched to a gene: 4. CDR3 DNA sequence: TGCGCCAGCAGCCAAGACTACAGGGGGCATCAAGAGACCCAGTACTTC. This gives the protein CASSQDYRGHQETQYF.

The chain couples TRBV6-1 to TRBJ1-1, with 10 bases aligning to TRBD1. Germline V gene data show CDR1 as MNHNS and CDR2 as SASEGT. The CDR3 runs 15 residues. The V and J ends lost 4 bases and 2 bases, in that order; junction bases with no gene match: 4. The CDR3, as DNA: TGTGCCAGCAGTGCCCGACAGGGGGCCAACACTGAAGCTTTCTTT. Its translation is CASSARQGANTEAFF.

Comments on this clonotype: Germline is not matched at one junction end, which may reflect a read error. The gene calls are TRBV29-1 and TRBJ2-5; D perhaps matches TRBD2 (6 bases). This CDR3 is built from 13 residues. Germline loops: CDR1 SQVTM, CDR2 ANQGSEA. CDR3 sequence (DNA): TGCAGCGTTGATAGGACTACCCAAGAGGCCCAGTACTTC. Its protein is CSVDRTTQEAQYF.

The table lists this clonotype with a few counts. V gene TRBV7-9 combines with J gene TRBJ2-3; 8 bases are shared with TRBD1. Losses at the gene ends were 1 base for V and 3 bases for J; bases not matched to a gene: 6. Germline CDR1 and CDR2: SEHNR and FQNEAQ (reference sequence). The CDR3 covers 16 residues. The CDR3 nucleotides are TGTGCCAGCAGCTTAGTTTCTGGACAGGGTACAGATACGCAGTATTTT. Translation: CASSLVSGQGTDTQYF.

A word on this clonotype: It may be a read error: a sequence one base away is much more abundant. The chain employs TRBV21-1 and TRBJ2-1; TRBD2 reflects the table's D call only, with no check against the DNA. TRBV21-1 is deemed a pseudogene. The CDR3 is made up of 15 amino acids. The CDR3 region has the DNA TGTGCCGGCAGCAAATCAGGCAGCGAGAGGTTAGAGCAGTTCTTC. This codes for CAGSKSGSERLEQFF.

This clonotype was detected only a few times. This chain connects TRBV20-1 to TRBJ2-1; a possible D gene is TRBD2 (6 bases). V was cut by 0 bases and J by 3 bases, with 12 bases left in between. Germline V gene data show CDR1 as DFQATT and CDR2 as SNEGSKA (reference sequence). The CDR3 sequence is 15 residues long. CDR3 sequence: CSAREDGRLYNEQFF. The CDR3 bases are TGCAGTGCTAGAGAGGACGGGAGACTCTACAATGAGCAGTTCTTC.

This clonotype was seen at least ten times. V is TRBV29-1 and J is TRBJ2-3; TRBD2 aligns across 8 bases. The V gene end was trimmed by 7 bases and the J gene end by 0 bases; junction bases not matched to a gene: 9. Germline V gene lookup returns CDR1 SQVTM and CDR2 ANQGSEA. The CDR3 has 15 amino acids. The CDR3 bases are TGCAGCGGCATGACTAGCGCAACTAGCACAGATACGCAGTATTTT. This encodes CSGMTSATSTDTQYF.

V and J are TRBV5-6 and TRBJ2-3; 13 nucleotides match TRBD2. The CDR3 is 17 amino acids. Germline V gene lookup returns CDR1 SGHDT and CDR2 YYEEEE. Trimming removed 4 bases from V and 4 bases from J; junction bases left unmatched: 9. CDR3 loop: CASSPLGLAGAADTQYF. For the CDR3, the DNA is TGTGCCAGCAGCCCACTAGGACTAGCGGGAGCGGCAGATACGCAGTATTTT.